This T cell receptor beta chain was recovered during a study of shared clonotypes between healthy human individuals. Germline V gene sequence: CDR1 LNHDA, CDR2 SQIVND (reference sequence). This CDR3 is 13 amino acids long. V lost 6 bases, J lost 4 bases, and 7 bases lay in between. Profiled with immunoSEQ multiplex PCR; TCRdb holds only in-frame clones, not every one. In the table there are about 2.5 million clones, around 90% of which are singletons. The sequence was obtained from a man between 18 and 35 years old in good health. Some clones in this sample may be carry-over from other donors' samples. The chain uses TRBV19 and TRBJ1-6; the D is unclear. Material for sequencing was naive CD4+ T cells from PBMCs. The subset was: CD45RA+ positively selected. The CDR3 DNA reads TGTGCCAGTAGGCCGGGATATAATTCACCCCTCCACTTT. Its translation: CASRPGYNSPLHF.